This TCR beta chain was retrieved from a study of human CD8 memory T cell subsets. The authors made TCR beta libraries using UMI-labeled 5' RACE. TCRdb reprocessed the 5' RACE reads and keeps a single row for each CDR3 protein, giving no DNA. This repertoire includes about 9,200 distinct CDR3 sequences. It was negative magnetic separation that enriched the total CD8+ T cells. It was from duplicate vials of some 150,000 sorted CD8+ T cells per subset that RNA came. This clonotype originated in a human donor in good health. The sequencing input was CD8+ stem-like memory T cells (TSCM and TCM) sorted from PBMCs. Subset noted: stem-like memory CD8 T cells (TSTEM), CCR7+ PD-1- TIGIT-.

The CDR3 reads CASRSSTGELFF. This rearrangement joins TRBV7-6 to TRBJ2-2. Germline lookup yields CDR1 SGHVS and CDR2 FNYEAQ. The CDR3 totals 12 residues.